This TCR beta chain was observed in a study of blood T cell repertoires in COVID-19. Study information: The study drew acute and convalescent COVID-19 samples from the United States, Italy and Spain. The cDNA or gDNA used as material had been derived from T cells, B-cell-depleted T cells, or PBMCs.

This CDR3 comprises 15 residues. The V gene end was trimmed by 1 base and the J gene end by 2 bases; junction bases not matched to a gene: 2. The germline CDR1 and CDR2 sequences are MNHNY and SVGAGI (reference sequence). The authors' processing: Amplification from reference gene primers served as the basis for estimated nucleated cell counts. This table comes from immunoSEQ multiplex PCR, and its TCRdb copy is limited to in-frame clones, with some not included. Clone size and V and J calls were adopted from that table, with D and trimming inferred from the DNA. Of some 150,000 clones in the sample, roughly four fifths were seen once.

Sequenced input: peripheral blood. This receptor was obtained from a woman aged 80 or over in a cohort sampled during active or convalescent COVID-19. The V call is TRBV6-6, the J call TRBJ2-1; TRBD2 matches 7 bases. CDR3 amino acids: CASSYWGGAYNEQFF. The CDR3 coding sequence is TGTGCCAGCAGTTACTGGGGGGGGGCCTACAATGAGCAGTTCTTC.